This T cell receptor (beta chain) is drawn from a study of blood T cell repertoires in COVID-19. Study-level background: Material from acute and convalescent COVID-19 was sourced from the United States, Italy and Spain. Sources were T cells, B-cell-depleted T cells, or PBMCs; the material itself was cDNA or gDNA.

TCRdb keeps only in-frame clones here, not all; method: immunoSEQ multiplex PCR. The data contain 200,000 to 250,000 clones, 70% to 90% of them seen just once; the ten biggest clones take up over 2%. This CDR3 is 16 amino acids long. After removal of 3 bases from V and 2 bases from J, the junction contained 4 bases not matched to a gene. Germline assignment: CDR1 MGHRA and CDR2 YSYEKL. V is TRBV4-1 and J is TRBJ2-3; 11 nucleotides align to TRBD2. Material for sequencing was peripheral blood. The TCR sequence derives from a man younger than 45 who had recovered from COVID-19. CDR3 residues: CASSHLAGGLTDTQYF. The DNA of the CDR3 is TGCGCCAGCAGCCATCTAGCGGGGGGCCTCACAGATACGCAGTATTTT.